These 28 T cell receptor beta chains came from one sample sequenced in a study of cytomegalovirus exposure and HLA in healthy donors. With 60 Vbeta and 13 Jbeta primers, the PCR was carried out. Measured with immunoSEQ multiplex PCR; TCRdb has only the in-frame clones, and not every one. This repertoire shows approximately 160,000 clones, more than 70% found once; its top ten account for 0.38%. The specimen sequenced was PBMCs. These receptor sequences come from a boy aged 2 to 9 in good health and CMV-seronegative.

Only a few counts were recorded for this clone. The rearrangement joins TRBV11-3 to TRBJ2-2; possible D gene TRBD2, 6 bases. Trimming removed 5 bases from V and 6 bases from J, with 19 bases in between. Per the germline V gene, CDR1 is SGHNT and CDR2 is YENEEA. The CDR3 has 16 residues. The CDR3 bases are TGTGCCAGCAGCACCGTCGTGGGAGGCGTTCCCGGGGAGCTGTTTTTT. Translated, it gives CASSTVVGGVPGELFF.

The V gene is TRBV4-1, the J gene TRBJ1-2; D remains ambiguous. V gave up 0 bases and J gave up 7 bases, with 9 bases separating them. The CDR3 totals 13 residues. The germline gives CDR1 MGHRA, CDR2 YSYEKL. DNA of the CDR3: TGCGCCAGCAGCCAAGATTTTATCCGTGGCTACACCTTC. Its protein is CASSQDFIRGYTF.

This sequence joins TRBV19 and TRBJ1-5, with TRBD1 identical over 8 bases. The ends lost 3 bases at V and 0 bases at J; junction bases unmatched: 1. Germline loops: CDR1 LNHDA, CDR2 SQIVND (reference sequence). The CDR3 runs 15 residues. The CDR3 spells CASSMTGDSNQPQHF. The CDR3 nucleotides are TGTGCCAGTAGTATGACAGGGGATAGCAATCAGCCCCAGCATTTT. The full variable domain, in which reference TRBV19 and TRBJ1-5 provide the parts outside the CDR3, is DGGITQSPKYLFRKEGQNVTLSCEQNLNHDAMYWYRQDPGQGLRLIYYSQIVNDFQKGDIAEGYSVSREKKESFPLTVTSAQKNPTAFYLCASSMTGDSNQPQHFGDGTRLSIL.

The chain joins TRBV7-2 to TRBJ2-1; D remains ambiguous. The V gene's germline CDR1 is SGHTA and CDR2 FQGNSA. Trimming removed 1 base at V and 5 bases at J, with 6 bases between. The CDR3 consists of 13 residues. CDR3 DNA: TGTGCCAGCAGCTTAGTCGGTGACAATGAGCAGTTCTTC. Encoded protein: CASSLVGDNEQFF.

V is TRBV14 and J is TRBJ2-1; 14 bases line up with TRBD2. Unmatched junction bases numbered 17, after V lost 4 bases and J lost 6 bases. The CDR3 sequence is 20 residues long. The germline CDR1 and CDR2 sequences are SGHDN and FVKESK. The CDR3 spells CASSPPGRLAGGPWGNEQFF. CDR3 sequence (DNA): TGTGCCAGCAGCCCGCCTGGTAGACTAGCGGGAGGGCCATGGGGCAATGAGCAGTTCTTC.

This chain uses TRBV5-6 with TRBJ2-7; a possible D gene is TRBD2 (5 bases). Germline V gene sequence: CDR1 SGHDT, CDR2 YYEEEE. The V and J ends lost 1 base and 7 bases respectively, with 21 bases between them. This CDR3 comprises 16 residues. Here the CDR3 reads CASSLPSKAKSGEQYF. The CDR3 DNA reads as TGTGCCAGCAGCTTGCCTAGCAAAGCCAAATCGGGGGAGCAGTACTTC. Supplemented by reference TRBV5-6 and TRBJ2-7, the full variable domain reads DAGVTQSPTHLIKTRGQQVTLRCSPKSGHDTVSWYQQALGQGPQFIFQYYEEEERQRGNFPDRFSGHQFPNYSSELNVNALLLGDSALYLCASSLPSKAKSGEQYFGPGTRLTVT.

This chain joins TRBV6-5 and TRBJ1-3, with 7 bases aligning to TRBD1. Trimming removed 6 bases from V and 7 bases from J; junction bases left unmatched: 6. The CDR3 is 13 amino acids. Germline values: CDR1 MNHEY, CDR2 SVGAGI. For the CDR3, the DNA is TGTGCCAGCAGCGGTCTGACAGGGAACACCATATATTTT. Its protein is CASSGLTGNTIYF.

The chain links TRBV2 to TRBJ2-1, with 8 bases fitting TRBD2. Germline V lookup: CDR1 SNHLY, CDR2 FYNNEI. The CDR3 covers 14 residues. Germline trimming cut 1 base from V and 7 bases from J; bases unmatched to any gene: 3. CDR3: CASSEESGGNEQFF. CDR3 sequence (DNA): TGTGCCAGCAGTGAAGAGTCGGGGGGGAATGAGCAGTTCTTC. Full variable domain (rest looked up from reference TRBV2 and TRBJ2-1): EPEVTQTPSHQVTQMGQEVILRCVPISNHLYFYWYRQILGQKVEFLVSFYNNEISEKSEIFDDQFSVERPDGSNFTLKIRSTKLEDSAMYFCASSEESGGNEQFFGPGTRLTVL.

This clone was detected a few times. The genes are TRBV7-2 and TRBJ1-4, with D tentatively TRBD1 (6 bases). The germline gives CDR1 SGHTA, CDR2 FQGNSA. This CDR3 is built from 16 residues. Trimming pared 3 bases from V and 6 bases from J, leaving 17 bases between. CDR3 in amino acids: CASSLSWGHEDEKLFF. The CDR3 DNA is TGTGCCAGCAGCTTGTCTTGGGGGCATGAGGATGAAAAACTGTTTTTT.

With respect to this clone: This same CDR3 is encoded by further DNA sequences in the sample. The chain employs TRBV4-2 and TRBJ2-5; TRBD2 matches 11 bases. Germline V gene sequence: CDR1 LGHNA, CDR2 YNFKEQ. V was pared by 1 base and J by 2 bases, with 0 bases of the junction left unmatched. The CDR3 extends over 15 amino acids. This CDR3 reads CASSQGTSGQETQYF. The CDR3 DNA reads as TGTGCCAGCAGCCAAGGGACTAGCGGGCAAGAGACCCAGTACTTC.

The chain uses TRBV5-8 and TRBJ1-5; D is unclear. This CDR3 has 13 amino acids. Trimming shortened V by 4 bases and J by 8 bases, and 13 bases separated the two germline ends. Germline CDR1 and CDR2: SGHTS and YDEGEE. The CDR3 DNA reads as TGTGCCAGCAGCATGGTCCCCCGGGAGCCCCAGCATTTT. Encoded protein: CASSMVPREPQHF.

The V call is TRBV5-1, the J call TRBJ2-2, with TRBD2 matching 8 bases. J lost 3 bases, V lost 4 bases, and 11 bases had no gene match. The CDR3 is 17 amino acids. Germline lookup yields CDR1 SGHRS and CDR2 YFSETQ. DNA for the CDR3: TGCGCCAGCAGCCTGATTCGGGGGGGAGACTACACCGGGGAGCTGTTTTTT. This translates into CASSLIRGGDYTGELFF.

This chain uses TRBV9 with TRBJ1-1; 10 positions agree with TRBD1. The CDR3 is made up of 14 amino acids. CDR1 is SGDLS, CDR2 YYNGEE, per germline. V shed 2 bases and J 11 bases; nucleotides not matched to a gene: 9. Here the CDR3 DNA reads TGTGCCAGCAGCGTGGGACAGGGGCCGTCGGTGGCTTTCTTT. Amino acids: CASSVGQGPSVAFF.

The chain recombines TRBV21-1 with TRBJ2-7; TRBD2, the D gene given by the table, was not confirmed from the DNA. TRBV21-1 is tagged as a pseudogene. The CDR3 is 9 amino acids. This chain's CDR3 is CASSRAQYF. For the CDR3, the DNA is TGTGCCAGCAGTCGAGCGCAGTACTTC.

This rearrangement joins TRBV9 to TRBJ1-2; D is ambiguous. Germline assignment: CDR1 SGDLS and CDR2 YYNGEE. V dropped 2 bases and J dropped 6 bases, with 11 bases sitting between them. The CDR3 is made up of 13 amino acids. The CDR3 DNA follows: TGTGCCAGCAGCGTGGCACCGAGGAATGGCTACACCTTC. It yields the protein CASSVAPRNGYTF.

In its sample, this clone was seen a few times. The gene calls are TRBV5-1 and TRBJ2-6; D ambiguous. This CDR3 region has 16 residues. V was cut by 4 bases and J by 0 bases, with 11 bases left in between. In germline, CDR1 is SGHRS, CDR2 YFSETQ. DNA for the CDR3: TGCGCCAGCAGCCCACCTGGTAGCTCTGGGGCCAACGTCCTGACTTTC. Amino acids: CASSPPGSSGANVLTF.

This CDR3 is CASTGLAGESYNEQFF. The CDR3 DNA is TGCGCCAGCACCGGACTAGCGGGAGAATCCTACAATGAGCAGTTCTTC. The V and J genes are TRBV10-1 and TRBJ2-1, with 13 bases aligning to TRBD2. The CDR3 consists of 16 residues. The V gene's germline CDR1 is WNHNN and CDR2 SYGVQD (reference sequence). J lost 1 base, V lost 7 bases, and 4 bases had no gene match.

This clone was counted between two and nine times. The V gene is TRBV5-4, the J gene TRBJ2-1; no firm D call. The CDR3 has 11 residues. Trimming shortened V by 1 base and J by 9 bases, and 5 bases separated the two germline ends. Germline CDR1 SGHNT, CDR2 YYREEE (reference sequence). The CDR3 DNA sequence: TGTGCCAGCAGCTTGTTGGCTGAGCAGTTCTTC. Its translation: CASSLLAEQFF.

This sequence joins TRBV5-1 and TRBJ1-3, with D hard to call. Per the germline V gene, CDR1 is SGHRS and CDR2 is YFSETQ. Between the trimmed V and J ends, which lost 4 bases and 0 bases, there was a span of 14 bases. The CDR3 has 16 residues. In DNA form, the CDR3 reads TGCGCCAGCAGCCTGGCAGGCGCCAGCTCTGGAAACACCATATATTTT. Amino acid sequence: CASSLAGASSGNTIYF.

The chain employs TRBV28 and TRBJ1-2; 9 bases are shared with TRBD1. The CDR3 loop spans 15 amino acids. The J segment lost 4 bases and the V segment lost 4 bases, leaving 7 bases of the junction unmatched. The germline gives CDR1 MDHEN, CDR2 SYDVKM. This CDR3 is CASSWGDREAYGYTF. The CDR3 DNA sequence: TGTGCCAGCAGTTGGGGGGACAGGGAGGCCTATGGCTACACCTTC.

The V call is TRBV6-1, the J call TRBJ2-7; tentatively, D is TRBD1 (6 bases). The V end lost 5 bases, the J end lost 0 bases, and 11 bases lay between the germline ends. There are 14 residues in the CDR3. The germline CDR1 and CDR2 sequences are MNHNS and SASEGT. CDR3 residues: CASSLTGNSYEQYF. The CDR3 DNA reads TGTGCCAGCAGTCTTACAGGGAACTCCTACGAGCAGTACTTC.

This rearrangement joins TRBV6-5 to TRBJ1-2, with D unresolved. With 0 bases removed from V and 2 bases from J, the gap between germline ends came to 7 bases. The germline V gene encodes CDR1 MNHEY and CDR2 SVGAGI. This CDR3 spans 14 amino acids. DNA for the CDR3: TGTGCCAGCAGTTACTCGATCAGGAACTATGGCTACACCTTC. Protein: CASSYSIRNYGYTF.

This CDR3 reads CASSPNSNAASYNEQFF. The CDR3 DNA sequence: TGTGCCAGCTCACCCAACTCGAATGCCGCATCCTACAATGAGCAGTTCTTC. The J gene is TRBJ2-1, the V gene TRBV18; D unresolved. V was cut by 3 bases and J by 1 base, with 16 bases left in between. Per germline, CDR1 KGHSH and CDR2 LQKENI. The CDR3 sequence is 17 residues long.

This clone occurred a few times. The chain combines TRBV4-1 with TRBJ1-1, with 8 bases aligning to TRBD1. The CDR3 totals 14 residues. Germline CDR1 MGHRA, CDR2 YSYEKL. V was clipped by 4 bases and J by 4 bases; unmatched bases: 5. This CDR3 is CASSPGQGGTEAFF. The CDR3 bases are TGCGCCAGCAGCCCTGGACAGGGCGGCACTGAAGCTTTCTTT.

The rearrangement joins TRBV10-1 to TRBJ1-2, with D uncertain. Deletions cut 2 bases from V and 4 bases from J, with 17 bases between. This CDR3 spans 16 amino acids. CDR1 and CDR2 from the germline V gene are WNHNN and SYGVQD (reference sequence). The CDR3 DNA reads TGCGCCAGCAGTGAGCCGGCCCTTAACAGTTCCTATGGCTACACCTTC. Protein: CASSEPALNSSYGYTF.

As DNA, the CDR3 is TGTGCCAGCAGCAGGGGGGCGGGGACAGGGTCCCTTGGCTACACCTTC. It translates to CASSRGAGTGSLGYTF. The V and J genes are TRBV9 and TRBJ1-2; TRBD1 matches 9 bases. The CDR3 extends over 16 amino acids. The V gene's germline CDR1 is SGDLS and CDR2 YYNGEE. V was pared by 4 bases and J by 7 bases, with 14 bases of the junction left unmatched. Supplemented by reference TRBV9 and TRBJ1-2, the full variable domain reads DSGVTQTPKHLITATGQRVTLRCSPRSGDLSVYWYQQSLDQGLQFLIQYYNGEERAKGNILERFSAQQFPDLHSELNLSSLELGDSALYFCASSRGAGTGSLGYTFGSGTRLTVV.

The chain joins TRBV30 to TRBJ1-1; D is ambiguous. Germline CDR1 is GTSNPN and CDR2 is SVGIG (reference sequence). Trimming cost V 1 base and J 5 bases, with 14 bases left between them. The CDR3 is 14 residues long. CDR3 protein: CAWSADNPGTEAFF. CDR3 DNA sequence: TGTGCCTGGAGTGCCGATAATCCGGGGACTGAAGCTTTCTTT. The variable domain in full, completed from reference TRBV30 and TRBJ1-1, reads SQTIHQWPATLVQPVGSPLSLECTVEGTSNPNLYWYRQAAGRGLQLLFYSVGIGQISSEVPQNLSASRPQDRQFILSSKKLLLSDSGFYLCAWSADNPGTEAFFGQGTRLTVV.

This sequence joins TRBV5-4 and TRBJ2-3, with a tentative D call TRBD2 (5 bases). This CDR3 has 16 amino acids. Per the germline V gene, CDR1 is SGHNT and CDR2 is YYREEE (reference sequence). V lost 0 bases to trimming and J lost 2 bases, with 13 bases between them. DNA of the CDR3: TGTGCCAGCAGCTTGGCAAGCGGAGAATTCACAGATACGCAGTATTTT. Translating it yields CASSLASGEFTDTQYF. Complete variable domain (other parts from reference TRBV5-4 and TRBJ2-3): ETGVTQSPTHLIKTRGQQVTLRCSSQSGHNTVSWYQQALGQGPQFIFQYYREEENGRGNFPPRFSGLQFPNYSSELNVNALELDDSALYLCASSLASGEFTDTQYFGPGTRLTVL.